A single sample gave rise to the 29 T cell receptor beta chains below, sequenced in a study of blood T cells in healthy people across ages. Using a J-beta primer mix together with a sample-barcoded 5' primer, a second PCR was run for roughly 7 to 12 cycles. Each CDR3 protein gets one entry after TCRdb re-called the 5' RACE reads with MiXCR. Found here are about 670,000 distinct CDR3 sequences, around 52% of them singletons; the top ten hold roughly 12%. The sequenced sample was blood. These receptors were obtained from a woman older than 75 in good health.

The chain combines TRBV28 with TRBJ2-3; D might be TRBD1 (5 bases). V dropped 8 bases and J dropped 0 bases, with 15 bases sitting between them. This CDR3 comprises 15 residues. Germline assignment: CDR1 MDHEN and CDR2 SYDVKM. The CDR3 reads CASQRGGRSTDTQYF. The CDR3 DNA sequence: TGTGCCAGCCAAAGGGGTGGAAGGAGCACAGATACGCAGTATTTT.

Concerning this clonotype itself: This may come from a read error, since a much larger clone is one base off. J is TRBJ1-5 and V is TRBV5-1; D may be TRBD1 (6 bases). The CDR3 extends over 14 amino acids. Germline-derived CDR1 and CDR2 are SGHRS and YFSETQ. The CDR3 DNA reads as TGCGCCAGCAGCCCCCAGGGGTTTAATCGGCCCCAGCATTTT. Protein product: CASSPQGFNRPQHF.

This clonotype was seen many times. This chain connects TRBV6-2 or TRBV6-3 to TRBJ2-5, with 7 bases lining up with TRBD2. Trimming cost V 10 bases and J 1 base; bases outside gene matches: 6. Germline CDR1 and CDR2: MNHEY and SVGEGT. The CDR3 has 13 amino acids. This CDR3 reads CAILASSQETQYF. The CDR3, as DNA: TGTGCCATACTAGCGTCCTCCCAAGAGACCCAGTACTTC.

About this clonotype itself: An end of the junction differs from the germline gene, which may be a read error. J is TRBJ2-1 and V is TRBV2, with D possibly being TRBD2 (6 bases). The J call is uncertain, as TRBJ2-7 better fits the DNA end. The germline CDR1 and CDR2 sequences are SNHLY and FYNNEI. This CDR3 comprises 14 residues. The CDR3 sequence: CANSELGGYNEQYF. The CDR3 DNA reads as TGTGCCAACAGTGAACTGGGAGGCTACAATGAGCAGTACTTC.

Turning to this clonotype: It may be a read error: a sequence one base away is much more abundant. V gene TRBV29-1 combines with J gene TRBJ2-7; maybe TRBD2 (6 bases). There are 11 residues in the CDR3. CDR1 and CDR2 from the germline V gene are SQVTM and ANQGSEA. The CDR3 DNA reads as TGCAGCGTAAATAGCGGCTACGCGCAGTACTTC. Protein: CSVNSGYAQYF.

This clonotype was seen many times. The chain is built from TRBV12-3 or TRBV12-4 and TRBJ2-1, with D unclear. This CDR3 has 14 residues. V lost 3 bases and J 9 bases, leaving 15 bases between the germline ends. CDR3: CASSFKAGTIEQFF. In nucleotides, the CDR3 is TGTGCCAGCAGTTTTAAGGCAGGTACAATTGAGCAGTTCTTC.

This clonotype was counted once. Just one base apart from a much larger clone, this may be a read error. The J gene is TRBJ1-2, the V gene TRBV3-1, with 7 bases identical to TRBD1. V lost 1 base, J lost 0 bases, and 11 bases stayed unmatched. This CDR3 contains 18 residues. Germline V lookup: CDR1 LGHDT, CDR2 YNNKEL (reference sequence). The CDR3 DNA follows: TGTGCCAGCAGCCAAGCTCAGCCGGGCAGGGGGACTAACTATGGCTACACCTTC. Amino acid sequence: CASSQAQPGRGTNYGYTF.

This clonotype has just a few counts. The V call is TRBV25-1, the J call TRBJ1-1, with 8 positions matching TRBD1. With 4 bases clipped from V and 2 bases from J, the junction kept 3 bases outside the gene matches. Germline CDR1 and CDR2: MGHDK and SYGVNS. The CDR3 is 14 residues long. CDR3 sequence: CASSGRGLNTEAFF. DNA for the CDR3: TGTGCCAGCAGTGGCAGGGGGCTAAACACTGAAGCTTTCTTT.

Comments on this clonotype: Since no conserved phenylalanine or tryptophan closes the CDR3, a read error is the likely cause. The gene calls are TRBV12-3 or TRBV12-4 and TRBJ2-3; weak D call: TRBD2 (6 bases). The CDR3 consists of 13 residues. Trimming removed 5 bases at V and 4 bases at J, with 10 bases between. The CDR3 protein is CASSRGGADTQYS. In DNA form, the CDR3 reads TGTGCCAGCAGTAGAGGAGGGGCAGATACGCAGTATTCT.

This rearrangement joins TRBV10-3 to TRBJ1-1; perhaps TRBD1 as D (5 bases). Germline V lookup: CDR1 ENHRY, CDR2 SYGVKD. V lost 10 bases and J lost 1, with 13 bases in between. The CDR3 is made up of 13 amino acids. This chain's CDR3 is CASQGNRNTEAFF. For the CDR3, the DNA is TGTGCCAGTCAGGGAAACCGGAACACTGAAGCTTTCTTT.

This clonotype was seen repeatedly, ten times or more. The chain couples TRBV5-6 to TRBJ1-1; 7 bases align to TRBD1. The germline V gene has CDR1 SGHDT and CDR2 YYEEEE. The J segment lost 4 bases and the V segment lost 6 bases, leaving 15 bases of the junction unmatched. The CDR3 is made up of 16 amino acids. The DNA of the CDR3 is TGTGCCAGCATCCCCGGCAGGGGGACGGGGGGCACTGAAGCTTTCTTT. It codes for CASIPGRGTGGTEAFF.

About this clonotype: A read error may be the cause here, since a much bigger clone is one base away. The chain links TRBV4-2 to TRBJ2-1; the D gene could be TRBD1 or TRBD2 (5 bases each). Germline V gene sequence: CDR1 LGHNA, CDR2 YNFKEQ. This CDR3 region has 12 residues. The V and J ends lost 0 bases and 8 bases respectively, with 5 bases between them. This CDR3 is CASSQEGDEQFF. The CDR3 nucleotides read TGTGCCAGCAGCCAAGAGGGGGATGAGCAGTTCTTC.

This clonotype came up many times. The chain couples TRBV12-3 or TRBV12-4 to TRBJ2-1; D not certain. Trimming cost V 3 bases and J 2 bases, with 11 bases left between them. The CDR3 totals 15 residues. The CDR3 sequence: CASSFPGGPYNEQFF. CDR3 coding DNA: TGTGCCAGCAGTTTCCCGGGCGGTCCCTACAATGAGCAGTTCTTC.

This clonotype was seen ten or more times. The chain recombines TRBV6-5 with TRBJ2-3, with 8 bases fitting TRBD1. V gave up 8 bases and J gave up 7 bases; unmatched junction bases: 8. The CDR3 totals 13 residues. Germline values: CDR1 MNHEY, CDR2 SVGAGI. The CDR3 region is CASCPGGENTQYF. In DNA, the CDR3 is TGTGCCAGCTGTCCAGGGGGCGAGAATACGCAGTATTTT.

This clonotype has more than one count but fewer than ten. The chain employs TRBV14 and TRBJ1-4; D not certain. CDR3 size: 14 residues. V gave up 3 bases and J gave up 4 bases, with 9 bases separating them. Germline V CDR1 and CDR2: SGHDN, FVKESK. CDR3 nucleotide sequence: TGTGCCAGCAGCCAGAGGAGTGATAATGAAAAACTGTTTTTT. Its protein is CASSQRSDNEKLFF.

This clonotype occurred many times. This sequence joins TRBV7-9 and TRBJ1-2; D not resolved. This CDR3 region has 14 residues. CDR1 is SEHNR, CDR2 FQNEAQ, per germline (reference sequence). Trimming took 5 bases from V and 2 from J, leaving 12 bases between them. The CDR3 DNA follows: TGTGCCAGCAGCCCGCCGCGGCAGAACTATGGCTACACCTTC. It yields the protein CASSPPRQNYGYTF.

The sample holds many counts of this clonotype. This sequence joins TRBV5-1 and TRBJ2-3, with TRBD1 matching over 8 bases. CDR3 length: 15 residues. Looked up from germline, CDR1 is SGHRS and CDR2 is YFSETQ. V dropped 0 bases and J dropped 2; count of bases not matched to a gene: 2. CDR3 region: CASSLVDRVTDTQYF. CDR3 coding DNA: TGCGCCAGCAGCTTGGTGGACAGGGTCACAGATACGCAGTATTTT.

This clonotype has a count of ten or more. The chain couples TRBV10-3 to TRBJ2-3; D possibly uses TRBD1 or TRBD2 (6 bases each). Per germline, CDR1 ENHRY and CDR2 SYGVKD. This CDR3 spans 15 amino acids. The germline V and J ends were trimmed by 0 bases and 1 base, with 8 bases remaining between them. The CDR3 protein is CAISESRGGTDTQYF. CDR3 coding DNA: TGTGCCATCAGTGAGTCGAGGGGGGGCACAGATACGCAGTATTTT.

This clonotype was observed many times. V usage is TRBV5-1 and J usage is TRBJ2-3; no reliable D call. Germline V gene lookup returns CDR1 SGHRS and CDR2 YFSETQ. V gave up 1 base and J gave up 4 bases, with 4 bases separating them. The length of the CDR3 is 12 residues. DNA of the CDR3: TGCGCCAGCAGCTTGATCCCAGATACGCAGTATTTT. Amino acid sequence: CASSLIPDTQYF.

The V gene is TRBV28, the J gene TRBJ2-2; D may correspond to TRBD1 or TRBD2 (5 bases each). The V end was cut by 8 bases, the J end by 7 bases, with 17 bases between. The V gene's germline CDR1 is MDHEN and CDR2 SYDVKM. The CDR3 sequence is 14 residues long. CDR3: CASGKGPHSGELFF. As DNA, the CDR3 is TGTGCCAGCGGAAAGGGACCGCACAGCGGGGAGCTGTTTTTT.

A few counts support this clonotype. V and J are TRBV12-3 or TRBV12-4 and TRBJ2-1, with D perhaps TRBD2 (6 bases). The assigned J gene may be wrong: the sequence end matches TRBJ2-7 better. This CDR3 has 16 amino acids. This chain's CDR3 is CASRGLAGSSYNEQYF. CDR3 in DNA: TGTGCCAGCAGGGGTTTGGCGGGAAGCTCCTACAATGAGCAGTACTTC.

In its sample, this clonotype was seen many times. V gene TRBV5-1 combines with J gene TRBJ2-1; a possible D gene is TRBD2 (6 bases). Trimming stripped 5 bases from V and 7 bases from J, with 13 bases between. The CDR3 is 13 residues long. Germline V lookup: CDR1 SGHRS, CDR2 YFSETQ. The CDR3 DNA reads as TGCGCCAGCAGGTTAGCGGCCGGGAATGAGCAGTTCTTC. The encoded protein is CASRLAAGNEQFF.

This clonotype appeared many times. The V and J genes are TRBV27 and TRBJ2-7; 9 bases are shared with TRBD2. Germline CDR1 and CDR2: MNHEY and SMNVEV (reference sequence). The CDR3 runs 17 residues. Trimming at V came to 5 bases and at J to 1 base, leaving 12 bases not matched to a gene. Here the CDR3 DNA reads TGTGCCAGCAGTCCCTCCGGGGTTAGCGGGAGATCCTACGAGCAGTACTTC. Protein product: CASSPSGVSGRSYEQYF.

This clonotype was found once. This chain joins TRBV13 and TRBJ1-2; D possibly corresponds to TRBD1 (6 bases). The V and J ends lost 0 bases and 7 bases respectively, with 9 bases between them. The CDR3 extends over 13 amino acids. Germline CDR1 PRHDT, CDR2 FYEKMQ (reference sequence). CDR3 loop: CASSLGFRGGYTF. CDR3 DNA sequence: TGTGCCAGCAGCTTAGGATTCAGGGGTGGCTACACCTTC.

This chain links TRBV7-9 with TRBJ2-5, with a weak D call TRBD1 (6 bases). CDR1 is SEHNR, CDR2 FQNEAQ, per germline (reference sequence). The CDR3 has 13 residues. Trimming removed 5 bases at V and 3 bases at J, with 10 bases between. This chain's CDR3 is CASSHGQKETQYF. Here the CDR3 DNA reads TGTGCCAGCAGCCACGGACAGAAAGAGACCCAGTACTTC.

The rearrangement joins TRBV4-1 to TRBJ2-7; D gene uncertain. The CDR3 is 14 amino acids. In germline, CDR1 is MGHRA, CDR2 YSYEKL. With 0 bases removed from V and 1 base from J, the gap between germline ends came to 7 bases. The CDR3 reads CASSQDRLSYEQYF. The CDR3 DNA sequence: TGCGCCAGCAGCCAAGATCGCCTTTCCTACGAGCAGTACTTC.

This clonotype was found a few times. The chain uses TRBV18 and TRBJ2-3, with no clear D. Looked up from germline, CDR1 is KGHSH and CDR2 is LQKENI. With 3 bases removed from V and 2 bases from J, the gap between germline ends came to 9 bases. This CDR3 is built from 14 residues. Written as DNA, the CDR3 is TGTGCCAGCTCACCGAGGTTTTCCACAGATACGCAGTATTTT. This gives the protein CASSPRFSTDTQYF.

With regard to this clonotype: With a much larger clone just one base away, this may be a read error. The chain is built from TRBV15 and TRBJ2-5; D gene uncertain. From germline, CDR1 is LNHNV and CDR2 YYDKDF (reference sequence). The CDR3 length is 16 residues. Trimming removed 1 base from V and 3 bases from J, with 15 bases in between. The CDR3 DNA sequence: TGTGCCACCAGCAGAGGGACCGTAAGGATGAAAGAGACCCAGTACTTC. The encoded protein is CATSRGTVRMKETQYF.

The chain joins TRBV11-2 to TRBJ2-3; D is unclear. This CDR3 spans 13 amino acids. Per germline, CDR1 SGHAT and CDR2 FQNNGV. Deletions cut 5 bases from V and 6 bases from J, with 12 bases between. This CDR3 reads CASSLLAVDTQYF. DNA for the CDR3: TGTGCCAGCAGCCTTCTGGCCGTTGATACGCAGTATTTT.